This TCR beta chain was found in a study of Graves' ophthalmopathy and Graves' hyperthyroidism. The germline CDR1 and CDR2 sequences are KGHDR and SFDVKD. V gave up 6 bases and J gave up 4 bases, with 5 bases separating them. The CDR3 is 12 amino acids. The study amplified TCR beta CDR3 regions using RNA transcripts. The library came from an HTBI-primed first-round RT-PCR and a second-round multiplex PCR. TCRdb re-derived calls from the multiplex PCR reads in MiXCR, one entry per CDR3 protein. The sample records 150,000 to 200,000 distinct CDR3 sequences, approximately 40% being singletons. This TCR derives from a man aged 25 to 40 with Graves' ophthalmopathy. The sample consisted of peripheral blood. This rearrangement joins TRBV24-1 to TRBJ2-2; no clear D. The CDR3 sequence is CATSSGTGELFF. In nucleotides, the CDR3 is TGTGCCACCAGTTCAGGCACCGGGGAGCTGTTTTTT.